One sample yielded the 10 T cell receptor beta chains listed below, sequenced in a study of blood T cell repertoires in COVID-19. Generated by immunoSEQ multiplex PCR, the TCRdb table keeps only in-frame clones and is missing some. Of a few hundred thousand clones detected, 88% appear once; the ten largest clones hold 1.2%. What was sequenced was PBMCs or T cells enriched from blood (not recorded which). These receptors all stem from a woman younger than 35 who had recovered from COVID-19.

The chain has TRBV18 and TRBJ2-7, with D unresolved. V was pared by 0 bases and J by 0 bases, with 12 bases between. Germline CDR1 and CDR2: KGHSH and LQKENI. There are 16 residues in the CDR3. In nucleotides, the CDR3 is TGTGCCAGCTCACCACCGGCAGGCCCCCTCTCCTACGAGCAGTACTTC. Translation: CASSPPAGPLSYEQYF.

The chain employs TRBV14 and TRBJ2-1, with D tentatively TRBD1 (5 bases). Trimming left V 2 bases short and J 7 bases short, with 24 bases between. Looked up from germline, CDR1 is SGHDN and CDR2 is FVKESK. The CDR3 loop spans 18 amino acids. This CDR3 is CASSQKQWGQTNRNEQFF. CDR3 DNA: TGTGCCAGCAGCCAAAAACAATGGGGCCAAACCAACAGGAATGAGCAGTTCTTC.

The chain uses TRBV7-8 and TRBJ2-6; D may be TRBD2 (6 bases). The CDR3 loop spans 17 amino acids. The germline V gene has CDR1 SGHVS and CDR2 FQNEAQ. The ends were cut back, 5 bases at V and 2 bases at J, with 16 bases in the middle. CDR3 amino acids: CASSQAAGRPGANVLTF. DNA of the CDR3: TGTGCCAGCAGCCAAGCCGCAGGGAGGCCTGGGGCCAACGTCCTGACTTTC.

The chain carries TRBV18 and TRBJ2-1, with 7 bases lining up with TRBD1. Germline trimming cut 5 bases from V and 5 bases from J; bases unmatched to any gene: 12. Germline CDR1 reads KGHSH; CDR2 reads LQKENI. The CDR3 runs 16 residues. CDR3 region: CASSDRAGGVHNEQFF. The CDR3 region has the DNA TGTGCCAGCTCAGACCGGGCAGGGGGAGTACACAATGAGCAGTTCTTC. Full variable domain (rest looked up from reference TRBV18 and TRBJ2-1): NAGVMQNPRHLVRRRGQEARLRCSPMKGHSHVYWYRQLPEEGLKFMVYLQKENIIDESGMPKERFSAEFPKEGPSILRIQQVVRGDSAAYFCASSDRAGGVHNEQFFGPGTRLTVL.

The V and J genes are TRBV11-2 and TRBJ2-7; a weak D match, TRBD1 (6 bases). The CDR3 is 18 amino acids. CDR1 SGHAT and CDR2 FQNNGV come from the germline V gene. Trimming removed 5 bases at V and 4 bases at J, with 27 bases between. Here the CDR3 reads CASSAKGIYRVGGYEQYF. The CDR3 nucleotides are TGTGCCAGCAGCGCCAAGGGGATATACAGGGTAGGAGGTTACGAGCAGTACTTC.

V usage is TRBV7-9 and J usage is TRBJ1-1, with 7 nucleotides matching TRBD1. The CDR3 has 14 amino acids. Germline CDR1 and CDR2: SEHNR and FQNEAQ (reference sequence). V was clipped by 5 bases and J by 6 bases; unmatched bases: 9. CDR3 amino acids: CASSRQGLRAEAFF. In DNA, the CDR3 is TGTGCCAGCAGCCGACAGGGTTTGAGGGCTGAAGCTTTCTTT.

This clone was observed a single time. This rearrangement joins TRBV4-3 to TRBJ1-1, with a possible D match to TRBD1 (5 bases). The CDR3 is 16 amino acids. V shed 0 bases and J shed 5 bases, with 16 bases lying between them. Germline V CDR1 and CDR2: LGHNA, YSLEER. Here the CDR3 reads CASSQDIAGSGTEAFF. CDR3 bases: TGCGCCAGCAGCCAAGATATAGCGGGCTCAGGGACTGAAGCTTTCTTT.

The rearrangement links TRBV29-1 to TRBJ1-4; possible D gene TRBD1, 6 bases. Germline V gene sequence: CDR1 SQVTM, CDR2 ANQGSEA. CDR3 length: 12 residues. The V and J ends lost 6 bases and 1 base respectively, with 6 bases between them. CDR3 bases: TGCAGCGTCAGGGGAACTAATGAAAAACTGTTTTTT. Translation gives CSVRGTNEKLFF.

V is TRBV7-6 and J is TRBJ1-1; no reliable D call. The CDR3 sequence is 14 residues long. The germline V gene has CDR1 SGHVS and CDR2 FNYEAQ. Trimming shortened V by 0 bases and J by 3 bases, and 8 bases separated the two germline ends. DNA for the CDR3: TGTGCCAGCAGCTTAGCGCCGGAGGACACTGAAGCTTTCTTT. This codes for CASSLAPEDTEAFF.

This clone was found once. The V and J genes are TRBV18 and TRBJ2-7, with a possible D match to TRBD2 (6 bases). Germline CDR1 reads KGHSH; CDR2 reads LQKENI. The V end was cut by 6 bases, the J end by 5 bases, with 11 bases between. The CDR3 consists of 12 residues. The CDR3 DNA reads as TGTGCCAGCTCGGTAGCGGAAAACGAGCAGTACTTC. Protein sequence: CASSVAENEQYF.